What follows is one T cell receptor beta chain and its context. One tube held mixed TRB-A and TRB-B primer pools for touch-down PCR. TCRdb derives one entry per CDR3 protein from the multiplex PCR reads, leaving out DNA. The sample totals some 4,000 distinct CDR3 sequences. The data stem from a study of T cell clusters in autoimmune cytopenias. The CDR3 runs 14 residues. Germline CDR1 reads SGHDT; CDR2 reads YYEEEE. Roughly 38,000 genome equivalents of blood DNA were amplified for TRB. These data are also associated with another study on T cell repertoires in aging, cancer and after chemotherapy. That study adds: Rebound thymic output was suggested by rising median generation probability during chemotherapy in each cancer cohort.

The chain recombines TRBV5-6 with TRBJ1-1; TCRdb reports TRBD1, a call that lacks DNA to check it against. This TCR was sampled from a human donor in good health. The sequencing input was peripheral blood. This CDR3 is CASSYQGMNTEAFF.